A single sample gave rise to the 13 T cell receptor beta chains below, sequenced in a study of early stage breast cancer tumors. Clones were sequenced by immunoSEQ multiplex PCR, and TCRdb holds only the in-frame ones, with some missing. The table records about 11,000 clones, around 72% of them present only once. Sequenced: breast tumor tissue. These receptors were taken from a person in their 40s with breast cancer.

The CDR3 nucleotides are TGTGCCAGCAGTTACGTAGCGGGAGGGTCAGATACGCAGTATTTT. Amino acid sequence: CASSYVAGGSDTQYF. V and J are TRBV6-5 and TRBJ2-3, with 11 nucleotides matching TRBD2. V shed 2 bases and J 4 bases; nucleotides not matched to a gene: 2. The CDR3 sequence is 15 residues long. The germline CDR1 and CDR2 sequences are MNHEY and SVGAGI.

The chain couples TRBV27 to TRBJ1-1; the D gene is possibly TRBD1 (5 bases). Germline CDR1 MNHEY, CDR2 SMNVEV (reference sequence). Trimming removed 4 bases from V and 6 bases from J, with 18 bases in between. The CDR3 length is 15 residues. The CDR3 sequence is CASSSQGVPSPEAFF. CDR3 nucleotides: TGTGCCAGCAGTTCCCAGGGTGTCCCGTCCCCTGAAGCTTTCTTT.

The V call is TRBV10-3, the J call TRBJ1-2, with D possibly matching TRBD1 (6 bases). The V end lost 2 bases, the J end lost 8 bases, and 21 bases lay between the germline ends. The germline gives CDR1 ENHRY, CDR2 SYGVKD. The CDR3 totals 16 residues. The CDR3 coding sequence is TGTGCCATCAGTGAGCCCGCGGGTTCAGGGGCCCGGGGCTACACCTTC. It translates to CAISEPAGSGARGYTF.

J is TRBJ2-2 and V is TRBV7-9, with a weak D call TRBD2 (6 bases). Germline CDR1 SEHNR, CDR2 FQNEAQ (reference sequence). CDR3 size: 16 residues. Trimming removed 7 bases at V and 0 bases at J, with 15 bases between. CDR3 region: CASTPLGGTNTGELFF. The CDR3 region has the DNA TGTGCCAGCACCCCCCTCGGCGGGACGAACACCGGGGAGCTGTTTTTT.

The chain combines TRBV10-1 with TRBJ2-2; 12 bases line up with TRBD2. V gave up 4 bases and J gave up 8 bases; unmatched junction bases: 5. The CDR3 is 15 amino acids. Germline CDR1 reads WNHNN; CDR2 reads SYGVQD (reference sequence). CDR3 amino acids: CASSAGTSGQGELFF. Here the CDR3 DNA reads TGCGCCAGCAGTGCCGGGACTAGCGGGCAAGGGGAGCTGTTTTTT.

The rearrangement links TRBV9 to TRBJ2-2; D is possibly TRBD2 (5 bases). The CDR3 contains 18 residues. Germline lookup yields CDR1 SGDLS and CDR2 YYNGEE. V shed 0 bases and J shed 0 bases, with 15 bases lying between them. CDR3 sequence reads: CASSVVEAANANTGELFF. CDR3 in DNA: TGTGCCAGCAGCGTAGTAGAAGCGGCCAACGCGAACACCGGGGAGCTGTTTTTT.

The CDR3: CSAQDGNYGYTF. CDR3 nucleotide sequence: TGCAGCGCTCAGGACGGGAACTATGGCTACACCTTC. The V and J genes are TRBV29-1 and TRBJ1-2; the D is unclear. The CDR3 is 12 amino acids. Trimming stripped 7 bases from V and 2 bases from J, with 11 bases between. Germline values: CDR1 SQVTM, CDR2 ANQGSEA. The full variable domain, rest sourced from reference TRBV29-1 and TRBJ1-2, is SAVISQKPSRDICQRGTSLTIQCQVDSQVTMMFWYRQQPGQSLTLIATANQGSEATYESGFVIDKFPISRPNLTFSTLTVSNMSPEDSSIYLCSAQDGNYGYTFGSGTRLTVV.

This chain links TRBV4-2 with TRBJ2-2; 13 bases are a match to TRBD2. The CDR3 sequence is 16 residues long. V shed 4 bases and J 5 bases; nucleotides not matched to a gene: 4. CDR1 LGHNA and CDR2 YNFKEQ come from the germline V gene. The CDR3 loop reads CASSPGTSGTTGELFF. For the CDR3, the DNA is TGTGCCAGCAGCCCCGGGACTAGCGGGACGACCGGGGAGCTGTTTTTT.

This chain joins TRBV19 and TRBJ1-5; D gene unclear. The V gene lost 7 bases and the J gene lost 0 bases, with 13 bases spanning the gap. CDR1 is LNHDA, CDR2 SQIVND, per germline (reference sequence). There are 15 residues in the CDR3. The CDR3, as DNA: TGTGCCAGTAATGAGGAGGCGTATAGCAATCAGCCCCAGCATTTT. Amino acid sequence: CASNEEAYSNQPQHF. Supplemented by reference TRBV19 and TRBJ1-5, the full variable domain reads DGGITQSPKYLFRKEGQNVTLSCEQNLNHDAMYWYRQDPGQGLRLIYYSQIVNDFQKGDIAEGYSVSREKKESFPLTVTSAQKNPTAFYLCASNEEAYSNQPQHFGDGTRLSIL.

The chain employs TRBV7-2 and TRBJ2-2, with TRBD1 identical over 9 bases. Trimming cost V 6 bases and J 5 bases; bases outside gene matches: 7. This CDR3 has 15 amino acids. Per the germline V gene, CDR1 is SGHTA and CDR2 is FQGNSA. CDR3 sequence reads: CASRAGTGRTGELFF. The CDR3 DNA reads TGTGCCAGCAGGGCCGGGACAGGGAGGACCGGGGAGCTGTTTTTT.

The CDR3 loop is CASSGRGFRNEQFF. CDR3 DNA sequence: TGTGCCAGTAGCGGGAGAGGGTTTCGTAATGAGCAGTTCTTC. The gene calls are TRBV19 and TRBJ2-1; maybe TRBD2 (6 bases). Trimming pared 6 bases from V and 7 bases from J, leaving 16 bases between. CDR1 is LNHDA and CDR2 is SQIVND in the germline V gene (reference sequence). CDR3 size: 14 residues.

The chain employs TRBV11-2 and TRBJ2-3; D may be TRBD2 (6 bases). The CDR3 length is 13 residues. CDR1 and CDR2 (germline): SGHAT, FQNNGV. V lost 1 base, J lost 13 bases, and 15 bases lay in between. This CDR3 is CASSLGWRDGEYF. In DNA, the CDR3 is TGTGCCAGCAGCTTAGGATGGCGGGACGGCGAGTATTTT.

By frequency in the sample, this clone is medium-sized. The same CDR3 is also encoded by other DNA sequences in this sample. This chain's CDR3 is CASSIDLASGAYNEQFF. The CDR3 nucleotides are TGTGCCAGTAGTATAGATCTGGCTAGCGGGGCGTACAATGAGCAGTTCTTC. The chain recombines TRBV19 with TRBJ2-1, with TRBD2 matching 9 bases. Germline CDR1 and CDR2: LNHDA and SQIVND (reference sequence). This CDR3 contains 17 residues. The V segment lost 0 bases and the J segment 4 bases; nucleotides outside the gene matches: 7.